The sequence of this T cell receptor beta chain was determined in a study of blood T cells in healthy people across ages. Overall study results and limits: Unknown donor CMV status possibly confounded expanded clonotype changes. Naive T cell percentage showed a strong correlation with the diversity of TCR beta.

The junction had 5 bases not matched to a gene; V was cut back by 4 bases and J by 5 bases. The CDR3 has 16 residues. Germline values: CDR1 SGHNT, CDR2 YENEEA. In the case of this clonotype: Its antigen is unidentified.

It was with a sample-barcoded 5' primer and a J-beta primer mix that a second PCR of about 6 to 12 cycles was run. TCRdb redid the calling of the 5' RACE reads with MiXCR, one entry per CDR3 protein. The repertoire has approximately 780,000 distinct CDR3 sequences, 20% to 30% of them found once; the top ten carry around 3%. This sample was also put to use in a study of T cells of mothers and their children. That source reports: The people who donated were a few healthy Caucasian mothers and their six children.

The V call is TRBV11-3, the J call TRBJ2-3, with TRBD2 matching over 14 bases. The TCR originated in a boy aged 10-17 years in good health. Sequences were obtained from blood. CDR3 loop: CASSSGLAGGGDTQYF. Here the CDR3 DNA reads TGTGCCAGCAGCTCCGGACTAGCGGGGGGTGGAGATACGCAGTATTTT.